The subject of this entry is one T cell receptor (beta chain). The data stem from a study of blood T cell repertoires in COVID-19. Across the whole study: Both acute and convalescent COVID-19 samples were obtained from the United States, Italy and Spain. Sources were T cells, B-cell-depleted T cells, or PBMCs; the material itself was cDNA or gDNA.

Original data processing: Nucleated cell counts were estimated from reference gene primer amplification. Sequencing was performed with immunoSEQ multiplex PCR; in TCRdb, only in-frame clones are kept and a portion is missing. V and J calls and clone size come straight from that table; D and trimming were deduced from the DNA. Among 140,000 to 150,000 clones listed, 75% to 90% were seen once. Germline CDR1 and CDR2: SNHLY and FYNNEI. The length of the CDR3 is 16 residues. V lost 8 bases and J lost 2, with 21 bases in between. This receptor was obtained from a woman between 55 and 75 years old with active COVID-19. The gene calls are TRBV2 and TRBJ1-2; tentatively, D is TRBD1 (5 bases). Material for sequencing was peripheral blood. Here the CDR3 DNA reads TGTGCCAGCTCTTGGGGCCTGGGGCAAGGAAACTATGGCTACACCTTC. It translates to CASSWGLGQGNYGYTF.